Following are 5 T cell receptor beta chains from one sample sequenced in a study of shared clonotypes between healthy human individuals. Data came from immunoSEQ multiplex PCR; TCRdb stores just in-frame clones and leaves some out. The sample records some 2,500,000 clones, approximately 93% being singletons. Sequencing was carried out using naive CD4+ T cells from PBMCs. Subset in this sample: CD45RA+ positively selected. The receptors were gathered from a young man in good health. Some clones in this sample may be carry-over from other donors' samples.

This clone was counted a single time. Written as DNA, the CDR3 is TGCGCCAGCAGCCAACGGCGAGGAGGGGGCAATCAGCCCCAGCATTTT. The encoded protein is CASSQRRGGGNQPQHF. The V gene is TRBV4-3, the J gene TRBJ1-5; tentatively, D is TRBD1 (5 bases). Trimming cost V 2 bases and J 2 bases, with 13 bases left between them. This CDR3 has 16 residues. The V gene's germline CDR1 is LGHNA and CDR2 YSLEER.

J is TRBJ2-6 and V is TRBV2; D not resolved. This CDR3 is built from 14 residues. Trimming took off 6 bases at V and 0 bases at J, with 6 bases between the two ends. Germline CDR1 reads SNHLY; CDR2 reads FYNNEI. CDR3 region: CASRSGSGANVLTF. Written as DNA, the CDR3 is TGTGCCAGCAGGTCGGGCTCTGGGGCCAACGTCCTGACTTTC.

This clone was counted a single time. Other DNA sequences within the sample encode an identical CDR3. This chain connects TRBV30 to TRBJ1-5; no reliable D call. This CDR3 has 13 residues. Germline CDR1 reads GTSNPN; CDR2 reads SVGIG (reference sequence). Trimming stripped 0 bases from V and 5 bases from J, with 8 bases between. The CDR3 protein is CAWSVSGDQPQHF. The DNA of the CDR3 is TGTGCCTGGAGTGTATCCGGGGATCAGCCCCAGCATTTT.

The chain recombines TRBV19 with TRBJ2-5; the match to TRBD2 covers 7 bases. Trimming removed 3 bases from V and 1 base from J; junction bases left unmatched: 5. The CDR3 covers 15 residues. Germline V gene sequence: CDR1 LNHDA, CDR2 SQIVND (reference sequence). For the CDR3, the DNA is TGTGCCAGTAGTATTTCCGGGAGGTCCCAAGAGACCCAGTACTTC. Amino acids: CASSISGRSQETQYF.

Comments on this clone: The sample carries other DNA sequences with the same CDR3. This rearrangement joins TRBV2 to TRBJ1-5, with 7 bases matching TRBD1. This CDR3 comprises 14 residues. Trimming cost V 6 bases and J 2 bases; bases outside gene matches: 4. Germline V gene sequence: CDR1 SNHLY, CDR2 FYNNEI. CDR3 sequence reads: CASSPDRGNQPQHF. CDR3 sequence (DNA): TGTGCCAGCAGCCCTGACAGGGGCAATCAGCCCCAGCATTTT.